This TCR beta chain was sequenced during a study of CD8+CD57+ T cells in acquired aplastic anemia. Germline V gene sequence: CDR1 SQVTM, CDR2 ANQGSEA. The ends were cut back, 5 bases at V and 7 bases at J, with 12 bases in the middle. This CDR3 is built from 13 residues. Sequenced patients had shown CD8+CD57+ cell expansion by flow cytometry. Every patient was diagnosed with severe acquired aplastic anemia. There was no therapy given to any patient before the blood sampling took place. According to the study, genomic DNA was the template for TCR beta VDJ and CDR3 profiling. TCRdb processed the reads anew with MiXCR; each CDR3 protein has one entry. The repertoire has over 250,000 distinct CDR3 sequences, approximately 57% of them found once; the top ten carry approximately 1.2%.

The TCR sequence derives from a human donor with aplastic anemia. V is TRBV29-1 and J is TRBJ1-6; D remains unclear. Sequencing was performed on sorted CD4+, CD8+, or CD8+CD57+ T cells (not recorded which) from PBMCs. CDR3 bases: TGCAGCGTTAAGTCGGCGGGAAATTCACCCCTCCACTTT. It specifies CSVKSAGNSPLHF.